In its sample, the clone carrying this T cell receptor (beta chain) was seen a few times. TCRdb processed the PCR reads anew with MiXCR; each CDR3 protein has one entry. The data contain about 500,000 distinct CDR3 sequences, under 30% of them singletons. The data derive from a study of molecular identifiers for immune sequencing clone quantification. The V end lost 5 bases, the J end lost 4 bases, and 18 bases lay between the germline ends. Germline assignment: CDR1 SEHNR and CDR2 FQNEAQ (reference sequence). CDR3 length equals 15 residues. Sequenced input: naive CD8+ T cells from blood, with Jurkat cell RNA spiked in. As to subset: FACS-sorted CD8+CD4-CCR7+CD45RA+ naive T cells. This clonotype originated in a human donor in good health. Some libraries in this study had Jurkat cell RNA spiked in. This chain links TRBV7-9 with TRBJ2-7, with D tentatively TRBD1 (5 bases). The chain's CDR3 is CASSLIVSGQYEQYF. Here the CDR3 DNA reads TGTGCCAGCAGCCTAATCGTGTCAGGGCAGTACGAGCAGTACTTC.